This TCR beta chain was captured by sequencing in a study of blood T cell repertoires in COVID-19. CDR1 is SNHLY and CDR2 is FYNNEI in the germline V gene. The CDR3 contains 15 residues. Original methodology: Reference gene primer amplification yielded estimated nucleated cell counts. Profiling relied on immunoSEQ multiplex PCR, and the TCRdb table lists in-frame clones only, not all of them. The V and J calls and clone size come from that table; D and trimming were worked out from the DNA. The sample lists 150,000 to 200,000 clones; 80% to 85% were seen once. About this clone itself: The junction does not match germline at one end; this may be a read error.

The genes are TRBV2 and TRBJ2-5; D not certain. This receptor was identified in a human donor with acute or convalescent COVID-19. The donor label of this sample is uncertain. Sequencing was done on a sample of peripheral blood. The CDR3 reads CASQFHLLRQVTQYF. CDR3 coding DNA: TGTGCCAGCCAATTCCATTTACTGCGGCAAGTGACCCAGTACTTC.